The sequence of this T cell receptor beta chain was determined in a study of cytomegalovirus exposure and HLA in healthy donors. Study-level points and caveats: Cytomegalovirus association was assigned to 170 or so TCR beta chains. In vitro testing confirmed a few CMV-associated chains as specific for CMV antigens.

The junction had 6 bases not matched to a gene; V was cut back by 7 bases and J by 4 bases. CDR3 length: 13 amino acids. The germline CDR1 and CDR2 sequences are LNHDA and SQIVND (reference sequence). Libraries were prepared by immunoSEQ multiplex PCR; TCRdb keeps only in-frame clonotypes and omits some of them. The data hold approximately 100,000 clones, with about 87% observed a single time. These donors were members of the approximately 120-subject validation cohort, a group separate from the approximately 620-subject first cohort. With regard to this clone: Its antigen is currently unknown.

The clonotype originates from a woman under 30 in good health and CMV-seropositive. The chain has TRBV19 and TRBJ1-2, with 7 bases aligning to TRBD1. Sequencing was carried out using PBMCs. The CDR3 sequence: CASTPGTVYGYTF. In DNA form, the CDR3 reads TGTGCCAGTACCCCAGGGACAGTCTATGGCTACACCTTC.